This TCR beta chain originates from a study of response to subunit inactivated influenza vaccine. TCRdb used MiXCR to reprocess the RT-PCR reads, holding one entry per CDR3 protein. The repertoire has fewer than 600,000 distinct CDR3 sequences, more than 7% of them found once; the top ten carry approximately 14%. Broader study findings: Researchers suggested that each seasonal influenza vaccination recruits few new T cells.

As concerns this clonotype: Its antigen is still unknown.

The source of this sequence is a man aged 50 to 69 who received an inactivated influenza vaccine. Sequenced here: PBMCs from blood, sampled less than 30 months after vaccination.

The DNA for the CDR3 is TGCAGTGCTAGTGGGGGACAGGGCCGATATAGCAATCAGCCCCAGCATTTT. Its translation is CSASGGQGRYSNQPQHF. The chain combines TRBV20-1 with TRBJ1-5; 9 nucleotides align to TRBD1. This CDR3 spans 17 amino acids. Looked up from germline, CDR1 is DFQATT and CDR2 is SNEGSKA (reference sequence). The V and J ends lost 3 bases and 0 bases, in that order; junction bases with no gene match: 9.